The rows below give T cell receptor beta chains drawn from one sample of a study of Graves' ophthalmopathy and Graves' hyperthyroidism. TCRdb used MiXCR to reprocess the multiplex PCR reads, holding one entry per CDR3 protein. Of 350,000 to 450,000 distinct CDR3 sequences in the sample, around 18% were seen once. The sequencing sample was made of peripheral blood. Receptor source: a woman in her late teens or twenties with Graves' ophthalmopathy. CDR3s include the opening cysteine and the closing phenylalanine or tryptophan. The order of the fields is D gene, V gene, clone size, J gene, CDR3 DNA, CDR3 protein. A D gene is named only where the DNA matches it firmly. Not every row has a clone size; where given, it reads once, few, many or a size class.

d_call: -; v_call: TRBV11-2; clone_size: many; j_call: TRBJ1-5; cdr3_nt: TGTGCCAGCAGCTTAGGGGGCTGGCAGCCCCAGCATTTT; cdr3_aa: CASSLGGWQPQHF
d_call: TRBD2; v_call: TRBV3-1; clone_size: few; j_call: TRBJ2-7; cdr3_nt: TGTGCCAGCAGCCAAGTAAGAGGGAGGGGCTCCTACGAGCAGTACTTC; cdr3_aa: CASSQVRGRGSYEQYF
d_call: -; v_call: TRBV2; clone_size: many; j_call: TRBJ1-5; cdr3_nt: TGTGCCAGCAGGGGCAGGGGTGAATTTCAGCCCCAGCATTTT; cdr3_aa: CASRGRGEFQPQHF
d_call: -; v_call: TRBV20-1; clone_size: many; j_call: TRBJ2-2; cdr3_nt: TGCAGTGCTAGAGAAGGCGCGTGGGGCGGGGAGCTGTTTTTT; cdr3_aa: CSAREGAWGGELFF
d_call: TRBD1; v_call: TRBV28; clone_size: many; j_call: TRBJ1-5; cdr3_nt: TGTGCCAGCAGTTTGGTCACAGGGGGCGTTGTGGGCAATCAGCCCCAGCATTTT; cdr3_aa: CASSLVTGGVVGNQPQHF
d_call: -; v_call: TRBV28; clone_size: few; j_call: TRBJ1-5; cdr3_nt: TGTGCCAGCAGTTTGGTCGGATATAGCAATCAGCCCCAGCATTTT; cdr3_aa: CASSLVGYSNQPQHF
d_call: TRBD2; v_call: TRBV27; clone_size: many; j_call: TRBJ2-7; cdr3_nt: TGTGCCAGCAGTTTTTCGGGACTAGCGCACCCTTCCTACGAGCAGTACTTC; cdr3_aa: CASSFSGLAHPSYEQYF
d_call: TRBD2; v_call: TRBV7-3; clone_size: many; j_call: TRBJ2-3; cdr3_nt: TGTGCCAGCAGCTCCCCGGGGGGGGGGGCCACTAGCACAGATACGCAGTATTTT; cdr3_aa: CASSSPGGGATSTDTQYF
d_call: -; v_call: TRBV7-2; clone_size: -; j_call: TRBJ2-1; cdr3_nt: TGTGCCAGCTCCTCTATCCCCCCCCTTGCGTTCTTC; cdr3_aa: CASSSIPPLAFF
d_call: -; v_call: TRBV7-2; clone_size: many; j_call: TRBJ2-5; cdr3_nt: TGTGCCAGCAGCTTAGGTGCAGGCCAAGAGACCCAGTACTTC; cdr3_aa: CASSLGAGQETQYF
d_call: TRBD1; v_call: TRBV20-1; clone_size: few; j_call: TRBJ1-2; cdr3_nt: TGCAGTGCTAGCGGGACAGGGGACTATGGCTACACCTTC; cdr3_aa: CSASGTGDYGYTF
d_call: -; v_call: TRBV10-3; clone_size: many; j_call: TRBJ2-3; cdr3_nt: TGTGCCATTCGTATCACAGATACGCAGTATTTT; cdr3_aa: CAIRITDTQYF
d_call: -; v_call: TRBV11-2; clone_size: many; j_call: TRBJ2-7; cdr3_nt: TGTGCCAGCAGCTTGGGGAGGGGGATCGAGCAGTACTTC; cdr3_aa: CASSLGRGIEQYF
d_call: -; v_call: TRBV18; clone_size: -; j_call: TRBJ1-6; cdr3_nt: TGTGCCAGCTCACCGGTTGAGGAGAGCATTAGGTCACCCCTCCACTTT; cdr3_aa: CASSPVEESIRSPLHF
d_call: TRBD2; v_call: TRBV27; clone_size: many; j_call: TRBJ2-7; cdr3_nt: TGTGCCAGCAGTTTCGGCGCGGGACTAGCGGGAGTGGTGCAGTACTTC; cdr3_aa: CASSFGAGLAGVVQYF
d_call: TRBD2; v_call: TRBV6-2/TRBV6-3; clone_size: -; j_call: TRBJ2-7; cdr3_nt: TGTGCCAGCAGTTACCTAGCGGCCTACGAGCAGTACTTC; cdr3_aa: CASSYLAAYEQYF
d_call: -; v_call: TRBV27; clone_size: many; j_call: TRBJ2-2; cdr3_nt: TGTGCCAGCAGTTTTCTGTTCACCGGGGAGCTGTTTTTT; cdr3_aa: CASSFLFTGELFF
d_call: -; v_call: TRBV20-1; clone_size: many; j_call: TRBJ1-1; cdr3_nt: TGCAGTGCTAGAGAGTTAGGACACTCTCTAGCTGAAGCTTTCTTT; cdr3_aa: CSARELGHSLAEAFF
d_call: -; v_call: TRBV28; clone_size: many; j_call: TRBJ1-1; cdr3_nt: TGTGCCAGCAGTCTCGCAAACAGGGTTGACACTGAAGCTTTCTTT; cdr3_aa: CASSLANRVDTEAFF
d_call: -; v_call: TRBV12-3/TRBV12-4; clone_size: few; j_call: TRBJ2-5; cdr3_nt: TGTGCCAGCAGTTTTCGGCTAAACCAAGAGACCCAGTACTTC; cdr3_aa: CASSFRLNQETQYF
d_call: TRBD1; v_call: TRBV7-2; clone_size: many; j_call: TRBJ2-7; cdr3_nt: TGTGCCAGCAGCAGACAGGGTCGAGAGCAGTACTTC; cdr3_aa: CASSRQGREQYF
d_call: -; v_call: TRBV30; clone_size: many; j_call: TRBJ1-1; cdr3_nt: TGTGCCTGGGCGCACCGTGGGGGGGCGAGGGGCACTGAAGCTTTCTTT; cdr3_aa: CAWAHRGGARGTEAFF
d_call: TRBD1; v_call: TRBV27; clone_size: many; j_call: TRBJ1-5; cdr3_nt: TGTGCCAGCAGCCCCCGGGACAGGGGGCAAAGCAATCAGCCCCAGCATTTT; cdr3_aa: CASSPRDRGQSNQPQHF
d_call: TRBD1; v_call: TRBV7-6; clone_size: many; j_call: TRBJ2-7; cdr3_nt: TGTGCCAGCAGCCCTGGGACAGGGGAGTTCTACGAGCAGTACTTC; cdr3_aa: CASSPGTGEFYEQYF
d_call: -; v_call: TRBV7-2; clone_size: many; j_call: TRBJ2-7; cdr3_nt: TGTGCCAGCAGCCCCCCGGGGGGCTGGGAGCAGTACTTC; cdr3_aa: CASSPPGGWEQYF
d_call: -; v_call: TRBV15; clone_size: many; j_call: TRBJ1-1; cdr3_nt: TGTGCCACCAGCAGAGATTTGGCGGACACTGAAGCTTTCTTT; cdr3_aa: CATSRDLADTEAFF
d_call: -; v_call: TRBV6-1; clone_size: many; j_call: TRBJ1-5; cdr3_nt: TGTGCCAGCAGTGAAGCGGCGGGGGGCAATCAGCCCCAGCATTTT; cdr3_aa: CASSEAAGGNQPQHF
d_call: -; v_call: TRBV6-5; clone_size: many; j_call: TRBJ1-5; cdr3_nt: TGTGCCAGCAGTTACGGGCGGTATAGCAATCAGCCCCAGCATTTT; cdr3_aa: CASSYGRYSNQPQHF
d_call: -; v_call: TRBV12-3/TRBV12-4; clone_size: many; j_call: TRBJ2-7; cdr3_nt: TGTGCCAGCACCGCCAAGGGGTACTCCTACGAGCAGTACTTC; cdr3_aa: CASTAKGYSYEQYF
d_call: -; v_call: TRBV5-1; clone_size: many; j_call: TRBJ1-3; cdr3_nt: TGCGCCAGCAGCGAGGGGCAGGGATTGGGATCTGGAAACACCATATATTTT; cdr3_aa: CASSEGQGLGSGNTIYF
d_call: TRBD2; v_call: TRBV7-3; clone_size: many; j_call: TRBJ2-7; cdr3_nt: TGTGCCAGCAGCTTTACCTGGACTAGCGGGAGGGCGGGGATCTACGAGCAGTACTTC; cdr3_aa: CASSFTWTSGRAGIYEQYF
d_call: -; v_call: TRBV10-3; clone_size: many; j_call: TRBJ2-5; cdr3_nt: TGTGCCATCAGTACCGGGAGAAGGGTAGAGACCCAGTACTTC; cdr3_aa: CAISTGRRVETQYF
d_call: -; v_call: TRBV6-2/TRBV6-3; clone_size: many; j_call: TRBJ1-1; cdr3_nt: TGTGCCAGCAGTTACATGGCCTACACTGAAGCTTTCTTT; cdr3_aa: CASSYMAYTEAFF
d_call: TRBD1; v_call: TRBV27; clone_size: once; j_call: TRBJ1-5; cdr3_nt: TGTGCCAGCAGTCCCGGGACAGGGTTTTATAGCAATCAGCCCCAGCATTTT; cdr3_aa: CASSPGTGFYSNQPQHF
d_call: -; v_call: TRBV27; clone_size: many; j_call: TRBJ2-3; cdr3_nt: TGTGCCAGCAGTTTAGGGGCGATGGGTACCACAGATACGCAGTATTTT; cdr3_aa: CASSLGAMGTTDTQYF
d_call: TRBD1; v_call: TRBV30; clone_size: -; j_call: TRBJ1-6; cdr3_nt: TGTGCCTGGAGAGGGACAGCCTCCAATAATTCACCCCTCCACTTT; cdr3_aa: CAWRGTASNNSPLHF
d_call: -; v_call: TRBV5-1; clone_size: many; j_call: TRBJ1-2; cdr3_nt: TGCGCCAGCAGCCCGGCACGCCAGACTAACTATGGCTACACCTTC; cdr3_aa: CASSPARQTNYGYTF
d_call: TRBD1; v_call: TRBV11-2; clone_size: many; j_call: TRBJ1-1; cdr3_nt: TGTGCCAGCAGCTTAGATCCCTCCGTGACAGGGGAATACACTGAAGCTTTCTTT; cdr3_aa: CASSLDPSVTGEYTEAFF
d_call: -; v_call: TRBV29-1; clone_size: many; j_call: TRBJ2-2; cdr3_nt: TGCAGCGTTGGGTGGGGGAACACCGGGGAGCTGTTTTTT; cdr3_aa: CSVGWGNTGELFF
d_call: -; v_call: TRBV12-5; clone_size: few; j_call: TRBJ2-7; cdr3_nt: TGTGCTAGTGGTAGGGACGGCGCCTTCGAGCAGTACTTC; cdr3_aa: CASGRDGAFEQYF
d_call: TRBD2; v_call: TRBV6-1; clone_size: many; j_call: TRBJ2-2; cdr3_nt: TGTGCCAGCAGGGCACTAGCGGACACCGGGGAGCTGTTTTTT; cdr3_aa: CASRALADTGELFF
d_call: TRBD1; v_call: TRBV12-3/TRBV12-4; clone_size: many; j_call: TRBJ1-5; cdr3_nt: TGTGCCAGCAGTTTAAGGACAGGGGCTAATCAGCCCCAGCATTTT; cdr3_aa: CASSLRTGANQPQHF
d_call: TRBD2; v_call: TRBV7-2; clone_size: many; j_call: TRBJ2-5; cdr3_nt: TGTGCCAGCAGCTTTCTAACTAGCGGGTATGAGACCCAGTACTTC; cdr3_aa: CASSFLTSGYETQYF
d_call: -; v_call: TRBV12-3/TRBV12-4; clone_size: few; j_call: TRBJ1-1; cdr3_nt: TGTGCCAGCAGTTTAGAAGGGGCATATACTGAAGCTTTCTTT; cdr3_aa: CASSLEGAYTEAFF
d_call: -; v_call: TRBV9; clone_size: many; j_call: TRBJ2-7; cdr3_nt: TGTGCCAGCAGCGTTGAATGGGCAGGGGCCTACGAGCAGTACTTC; cdr3_aa: CASSVEWAGAYEQYF
d_call: -; v_call: TRBV2; clone_size: -; j_call: TRBJ1-5; cdr3_nt: TGTGCCAGCACGGACGGGACGGGGTTCAATCAGCCCCAGCATTTT; cdr3_aa: CASTDGTGFNQPQHF
d_call: -; v_call: TRBV7-2; clone_size: many; j_call: TRBJ2-5; cdr3_nt: TGTGCCAGCAGCTCGCACAGGAGAGAGACCCAGTACTTC; cdr3_aa: CASSSHRRETQYF